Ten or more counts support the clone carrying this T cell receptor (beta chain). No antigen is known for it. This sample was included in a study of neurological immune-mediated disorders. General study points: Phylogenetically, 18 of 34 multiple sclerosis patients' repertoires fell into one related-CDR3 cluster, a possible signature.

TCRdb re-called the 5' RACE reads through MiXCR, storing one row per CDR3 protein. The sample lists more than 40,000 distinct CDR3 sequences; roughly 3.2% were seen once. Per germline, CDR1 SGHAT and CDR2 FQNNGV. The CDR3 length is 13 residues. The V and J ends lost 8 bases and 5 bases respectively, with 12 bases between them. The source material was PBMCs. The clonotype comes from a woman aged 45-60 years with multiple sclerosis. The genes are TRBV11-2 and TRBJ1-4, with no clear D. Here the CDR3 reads CASSRNRNEKLFF. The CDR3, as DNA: TGTGCCAGCTCCCGGAATAGAAATGAAAAACTGTTTTTT.